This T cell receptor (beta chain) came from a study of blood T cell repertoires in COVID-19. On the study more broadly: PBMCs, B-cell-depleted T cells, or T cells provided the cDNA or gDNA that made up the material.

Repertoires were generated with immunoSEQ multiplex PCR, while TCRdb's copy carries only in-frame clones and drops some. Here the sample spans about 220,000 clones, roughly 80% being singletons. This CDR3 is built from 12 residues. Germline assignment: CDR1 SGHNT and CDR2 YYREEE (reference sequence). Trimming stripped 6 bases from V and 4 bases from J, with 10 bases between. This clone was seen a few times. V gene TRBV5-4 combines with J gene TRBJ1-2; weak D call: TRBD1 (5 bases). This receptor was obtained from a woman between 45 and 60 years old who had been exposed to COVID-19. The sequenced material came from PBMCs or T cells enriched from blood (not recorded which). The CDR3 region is CASTGTAYGYTF. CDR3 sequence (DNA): TGTGCCAGCACCGGGACTGCCTATGGCTACACCTTC. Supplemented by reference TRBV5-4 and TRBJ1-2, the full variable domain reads ETGVTQSPTHLIKTRGQQVTLRCSSQSGHNTVSWYQQALGQGPQFIFQYYREEENGRGNFPPRFSGLQFPNYSSELNVNALELDDSALYLCASTGTAYGYTFGSGTRLTVV.